This TCR beta chain was profiled in a study of shared clonotypes between healthy human individuals (dated by TCRdb to about 2020). Describing the broader study: The cohort comprised a couple of women and a few men aged 18 to 49 years. Different laboratories and diverse techniques were used to prepare libraries and sequence TCR repertoires, to increase sequencing depth and limit assay-specific biases. To estimate repertoire size and how much clonotype sharing occurs between individuals, the study deeply sequenced the blood TCR repertoires of several healthy adults. For each donor, CD4 naive and CD4 memory were each run on three plates, CD8 naive on two plates, and CD8 memory on one plate. Each donor's leukapheresis produced roughly between about 0.9 and 9.5 billion PBMCs. General study outcomes and caveats: Pairwise subsampling led to the expectation that sequencing depth would affect the degree of clonotype sharing among donors. Sampling was restricted to blood, and TCR repertoires in tissues likely differ from the TCR repertoires found in blood. Compared with non-shared clonotypes, the clonotypes found in all four sorted-subset donors had higher generation probabilities. Rarefaction of sorted-subset datasets indicated incomplete sequencing despite the large sequencing depth. Larger estimated clonotype richness was generally found for naive subsets than for memory subsets. Because the study included a small number of donors, the genetic and exposure-history diversity represented was limited. Sharing across a few donors was observed for roughly 5% of naive CD4, 3% to 3.5% of naive CD8, 2% to 2.5% of memory CD4, and around 0.42% of memory CD8 clonotypes.

Trimming leaves V shorter by 4 bases and J shorter by 3 bases, with the junction holding 4 bases beyond the gene matches. The CDR3 numbers 15 residues from cysteine through phenylalanine. Only CDR3 DNA remains: 45 bases, in frame from the first base. According to the germline V gene, CDR1 reads SGHAT and CDR2 reads FQNNGV. Healthy HIV-negative adults with no recently reported acute infections or vaccinations were included as donors. All donors were Caucasian adults living in Nashville, Tennessee, USA. Magnetic negative selection was used to enrich CD4+ T cells, after which naive cells were positively selected on CD45RA and the negative fraction became the memory subset. Blood was collected by leukapheresis, and PBMCs were isolated by Ficoll-Histopaque density gradient centrifugation and then cryopreserved in liquid nitrogen vapor phase. Analytical flow cytometry was used to check the purity and quantity of every magnetically sorted T cell population. Genomic DNA was isolated from each sorted fraction and quantified by UV absorbance on a Nanodrop 2000c.

In the case of this clone: Its antigen remains unidentified. There are no base qualities to consult, and no much larger clone falls within one base.

Using the deep immunoSEQ assay, TCR CDR3 regions were amplified from genomic DNA by multiplex PCR. Extracted genomic DNA from each cell subset was spread evenly across all wells of several immunoSEQ 96-well plates, with each plate serving as a replicate. For sorted subsets, around 200 ng genomic DNA, equal to tens of thousands of T cell genomes, was loaded into each replicate PCR. Purified libraries were quantified with a Qubit 3.0 fluorometer, sized on a Bioanalyzer 2100, and re-quantified with the KAPA Library Quantification kit. Every immunoSEQ 96-well plate was sequenced on a dedicated single-read 150-cycle Illumina NextSeq 550 flow cell. For the original study's pipeline: Because the immunoSEQ output included only junctional sequences and no quality scores, the filtering could not be the same as the filtering used for full-length reads. Sequences were annotated with PyIR, a Python wrapper for IgBLAST v1.9, and V/J genes and CDR3 were assigned using IMGT germline references. Reads were filtered out if the reads had weak V/J assignments (E-value above 1e-6), no CDR3, stop codons, out-of-frame junctions, or ambiguous translated residues. V3J clonotypes were defined by identical inferred V gene, J gene, and CDR3 amino acid sequence. The percentage overlap between two repertoires was calculated by dividing the number of shared unique clonotypes by the size of the smaller repertoire. Repertoire richness was assessed with RTK rarefaction, the Chao1 estimator, and Recon v2.1 estimates of unobserved clonotypes. Generation probabilities were computed with OLGA for all TCRbeta clonotypes obtained by the gDNA method from several donors. The immuneACCESS repertoire file appears here via TCRdb, limited to in-frame rearrangements. These files lack a portion of the clones; in checked studies, under half of the deficit traces to unresolved V genes, and the cause of the others is not known. That table gives V, J and clone size, and the DNA gave D and trimming. The sample contains more than 2 million clones, approximately 96% of them found a single time. Roughly 0.13% of the sample belongs to the ten largest clones.

Sequencing was done on a sample of naive CD4+ T cells sorted from blood. This specimen's cell subset or site label, interpreted: CD45RA+ positively selected. The sequence was obtained from a man aged 18 to 35 in good health. Recombination linked TRBV11-2 to TRBJ2-1, with 9 junctional bases fitting TRBD1. The CDR3: CASSSGQGSYNEQFF. In nucleotide form, the sequence is TGTGCCAGCAGCTCCGGACAGGGGAGCTACAATGAGCAGTTCTTC.